The rows below give T cell receptor beta chains drawn from one sample of a study of T cell responses to AZD1222 COVID-19 vaccine. Sequenced by immunoSEQ multiplex PCR; TCRdb stores in-frame clones only, minus some. The table records about 97,000 clones, 87% of them present only once. This material consisted of peripheral blood, taken on day 0 of AZD1222 vaccination. The receptor set was obtained from an adult in good health. The CDR3 runs from the conserved cysteine through the conserved F or W. The order of the fields is clone size, J gene, D gene, V gene, CDR3 protein, CDR3 DNA. D genes are given only for firm matches. Clone size is stated in some rows and not others, as once, few, many or a class when expanded.

size: .; J: TRBJ1-4; D: .; V: TRBV4-1; CDR3: CASSLGVTGSYEKLFF; DNA: TGCGCCAGCAGCCTAGGAGTTACAGGGTCGTATGAAAAACTGTTTTTT
size: .; J: TRBJ2-7; D: .; V: TRBV11-3; CDR3: CASSFPFTRRPYEQYF; DNA: TGTGCCAGCAGCTTTCCCTTTACACGACGACCCTACGAGCAGTACTTC
size: .; J: TRBJ2-1; D: TRBD2; V: TRBV7-3; CDR3: CASSLSPTSGRSNEQFF; DNA: TGTGCCAGCAGCTTATCTCCAACTAGCGGGAGGTCTAATGAGCAGTTCTTC
size: .; J: TRBJ1-5; D: TRBD1; V: TRBV9; CDR3: CASSEGQAGQPQHF; DNA: TGTGCCAGCAGCGAAGGACAGGCGGGTCAGCCCCAGCATTTT
size: .; J: TRBJ2-1; D: TRBD2; V: TRBV10-2; CDR3: CASRGLAGRNEQFF; DNA: TGCGCCAGCAGGGGACTAGCGGGTCGAAATGAGCAGTTCTTC
size: once; J: TRBJ1-5; D: TRBD1; V: TRBV30; CDR3: CAWDGQGGQPQHF; DNA: TGTGCCTGGGACGGACAGGGAGGTCAGCCCCAGCATTTT
size: few; J: TRBJ2-7; D: TRBD2; V: TRBV10-1; CDR3: CASSESGTRIYEQYF; DNA: TGCGCCAGCAGTGAGTCGGGGACTAGGATCTACGAGCAGTACTTC
size: .; J: TRBJ1-5; D: .; V: TRBV6-5; CDR3: CASSRQGNQPQHF; DNA: TGTGCCAGCAGTCGGCAGGGTAATCAGCCCCAGCATTTT
size: .; J: TRBJ2-3; D: TRBD2; V: TRBV6-1; CDR3: CASSEGLAGAGDTQYF; DNA: TGTGCCAGCAGTGAAGGGCTAGCGGGAGCAGGTGATACGCAGTATTTT
size: .; J: TRBJ1-4; D: .; V: TRBV11-2; CDR3: CASSPGQPGVEKLFF; DNA: TGTGCCAGCAGCCCTGGACAGCCGGGAGTTGAAAAACTGTTTTTT
size: once; J: TRBJ2-3; D: .; V: TRBV7-9; CDR3: CASSLATFYTDTQYF; DNA: TGTGCCAGCAGCTTAGCCACTTTTTACACAGATACGCAGTATTTT
size: .; J: TRBJ2-1; D: .; V: TRBV5-1; CDR3: CASSLGGRSSYNEQFF; DNA: TGCGCCAGCAGCTTGGGGGGGAGGAGCTCCTACAATGAGCAGTTCTTC
size: .; J: TRBJ2-3; D: .; V: TRBV7-9; CDR3: CASSLVPDTQYF; DNA: TGTGCCAGCAGCTTAGTTCCAGATACGCAGTATTTT
size: once; J: TRBJ2-1; D: TRBD1; V: TRBV2; CDR3: CASDRDRLYNEQFF; DNA: TGTGCCAGCGACCGGGACAGGTTGTACAATGAGCAGTTCTTC
size: .; J: TRBJ2-7; D: .; V: TRBV2; CDR3: CASSSMYEQYF; DNA: TGTGCCAGCAGTAGTATGTACGAGCAGTACTTC
size: once; J: TRBJ1-1; D: .; V: TRBV7-2; CDR3: CASRKGPDTEAFF; DNA: TGTGCCAGCAGGAAAGGGCCTGACACTGAAGCTTTCTTT
size: once; J: TRBJ2-7; D: .; V: TRBV3-1/TRBV3-2; CDR3: CASSQDAGSSYEQYF; DNA: TGTGCCAGCAGCCAAGACGCGGGTAGCTCCTACGAGCAGTACTTC
size: .; J: TRBJ2-7; D: TRBD1; V: TRBV27; CDR3: CASSLSTGSLHEQYF; DNA: TGTGCCAGCAGTTTATCGACAGGGTCTCTCCACGAGCAGTACTTC
size: .; J: TRBJ1-3; D: .; V: TRBV6-5; CDR3: CASSLYSSGNTIYF; DNA: TGTGCCAGCAGTTTGTACAGCTCTGGAAACACCATATATTTT
size: .; J: TRBJ1-1; D: .; V: TRBV10-3; CDR3: CAIRTGNTEAFF; DNA: TGTGCCATCAGGACAGGGAACACTGAAGCTTTCTTT
size: .; J: TRBJ1-2; D: .; V: TRBV4-1; CDR3: CASSQEQGYRIYGYTF; DNA: TGCGCCAGCAGCCAAGAGCAGGGGTACAGGATCTATGGCTACACCTTC
size: .; J: TRBJ2-2; D: .; V: TRBV10-3; CDR3: CAISRSAGELFF; DNA: TGTGCCATCAGTCGGAGCGCCGGGGAGCTGTTTTTT
size: .; J: TRBJ2-7; D: TRBD1; V: TRBV27; CDR3: CASSTPGQDDYEQYF; DNA: TGTGCCAGCAGTACTCCGGGACAGGACGACTACGAGCAGTACTTC
size: once; J: TRBJ1-2; D: .; V: TRBV28; CDR3: CASSKEYGYTF; DNA: TGTGCCAGCAGCAAAGAATATGGCTACACCTTC
size: .; J: TRBJ2-7; D: .; V: TRBV5-1; CDR3: CASSSGPGRGTGEQYF; DNA: TGCGCCAGCAGCTCCGGCCCAGGCCGGGGAACCGGCGAGCAGTACTTC
size: .; J: TRBJ2-7; D: .; V: TRBV5-5; CDR3: CASSRTFGDNYEQYF; DNA: TGTGCCAGCAGTCGCACGTTTGGGGACAACTACGAGCAGTACTTC